This record covers a single T cell receptor (beta chain). These data originate in a study of blood T cell repertoires in COVID-19. Background on the study: Samples representing acute and convalescent COVID-19 were sourced from the United States, Italy and Spain. From T cells, B-cell-depleted T cells, or PBMCs came the material, which was cDNA or gDNA.

In the authors' workflow: Nucleated cell counts were estimated from reference gene primer amplification. Sequencing used immunoSEQ multiplex PCR; TCRdb keeps in-frame clones, though not all of them. That table furnishes V, J and clone size, whereas the DNA furnished D and trimming. There are about 270,000 clones in the sample; more than 85% occur only once, and 2.6% lies in the top ten. Germline CDR1 and CDR2: KGHSH and LQKENI. CDR3 length: 14 amino acids. The V gene end was trimmed by 6 bases and the J gene end by 6 bases; junction bases not matched to a gene: 7. A Seattle source enrolled patients during active infection and followed them longitudinally.

The V gene is TRBV18, the J gene TRBJ1-5; TRBD1 agrees at 8 bases. The receptor comes from a person between 18 and 30 years old with COVID-19, enrolled during active disease. Material: peripheral blood. The CDR3 DNA is TGTGCCAGCTCTCTGGACAGGGCGGGTCAGCCCCAGCATTTT. Translating gives CASSLDRAGQPQHF. Variable domain in full (rest from reference TRBV18 and TRBJ1-5): NAGVMQNPRHLVRRRGQEARLRCSPMKGHSHVYWYRQLPEEGLKFMVYLQKENIIDESGMPKERFSAEFPKEGPSILRIQQVVRGDSAAYFCASSLDRAGQPQHFGDGTRLSIL.